These 9 T cell receptor beta chains share one sample of origin, sequenced in a study of OX40 agonist ivuxolimab in advanced cancers. Sequenced by immunoSEQ multiplex PCR; TCRdb stores in-frame clones only, minus some. The sample holds about 48,000 clones; about 81% are singletons and the top ten take approximately 1.2%. Source: CD4+ or CD8+ T cells sorted from blood, taken in a trial of the OX40 agonist ivuxolimab. These receptors came from an adult with an advanced solid tumor such as melanoma, head and neck, liver or kidney cancer.

This chain uses TRBV4-3 with TRBJ1-4; no reliable D call. Trimming stripped 3 bases from V and 3 bases from J, with 8 bases between. Germline values: CDR1 LGHNA, CDR2 YSLEER. The CDR3 runs 14 residues. The CDR3 spells CASSQVISNEKLFF. In nucleotides, the CDR3 is TGCGCCAGCAGCCAGGTCATTTCTAATGAAAAACTGTTTTTT.

This rearrangement joins TRBV28 to TRBJ2-5; possible D gene TRBD2, 6 bases. Germline V gives CDR1 MDHEN, CDR2 SYDVKM. Trimming left V 11 bases short and J 1 base short, with 14 bases between. The CDR3 extends over 13 amino acids. CDR3 protein: CAGGRPLQETQYF. The DNA of the CDR3 is TGTGCCGGAGGGAGGCCGCTCCAAGAGACCCAGTACTTC.

This chain joins TRBV29-1 and TRBJ2-7, with 11 bases lining up with TRBD2. Per germline, CDR1 SQVTM and CDR2 ANQGSEA. After removal of 6 bases from V and 1 base from J, the junction contained 8 bases not matched to a gene. This CDR3 region has 15 residues. The CDR3, as DNA: TGCAGCGTCATAGCCGGGACTAGCGGTTCCTACGAGCAGTACTTC. The encoded protein is CSVIAGTSGSYEQYF.

Comments on this clone: Other DNA sequences in this sample translate to the same CDR3. The chain links TRBV9 to TRBJ2-3; no firm D call. Germline lookup yields CDR1 SGDLS and CDR2 YYNGEE. This CDR3 comprises 12 residues. Trimming left V 0 bases short and J 6 bases short, with 5 bases between. In nucleotides, the CDR3 is TGTGCCAGCAGCGTAGATTTGGATACGCAGTATTTT. Translating gives CASSVDLDTQYF.

This chain uses TRBV18 with TRBJ2-3; D is ambiguous. V gave up 0 bases and J gave up 1 base, with 8 bases separating them. Germline CDR1 KGHSH, CDR2 LQKENI. CDR3 length: 15 residues. CDR3 region: CASSPPIGRTDTQYF. Here the CDR3 DNA reads TGTGCCAGCTCACCACCTATAGGTCGCACAGATACGCAGTATTTT.

The gene calls are TRBV7-8 and TRBJ1-2; 7 bases match TRBD1. Germline lookup yields CDR1 SGHVS and CDR2 FQNEAQ. CDR3 length: 14 amino acids. V shed 0 bases and J 6 bases; nucleotides not matched to a gene: 4. The CDR3 DNA reads as TGTGCCAGCAGCTTAGCGCGAGGGGGCAATGGCTACACCTTC. Protein sequence: CASSLARGGNGYTF.

The chain uses TRBV29-1 and TRBJ1-1; weak D call: TRBD1 (5 bases). The CDR3 runs to 13 residues. Germline values: CDR1 SQVTM, CDR2 ANQGSEA. V was clipped by 7 bases and J by 1 base, with 13 bases between them. The CDR3 coding sequence is TGCAGCGCCATCTCCGGGGGGAACACTGAAGCTTTCTTT. Translating it yields CSAISGGNTEAFF.

This chain uses TRBV2 with TRBJ1-1; a possible D gene is TRBD1 (6 bases). The CDR3 consists of 14 residues. Between the trimmed V and J ends, which lost 7 bases and 0 bases, there was a span of 12 bases. Germline V gene sequence: CDR1 SNHLY, CDR2 FYNNEI. The CDR3 reads CASKQGSMNTEAFF. DNA of the CDR3: TGTGCCAGCAAACAGGGTTCAATGAACACTGAAGCTTTCTTT.

By share of the sample, this clone is large. The genes are TRBV14 and TRBJ1-2; D gene uncertain. This CDR3 is built from 14 residues. Looked up from germline, CDR1 is SGHDN and CDR2 is FVKESK. Trimming took off 0 bases at V and 6 bases at J, with 11 bases between the two ends. CDR3 amino acids: CASSQDRGRDGYTF. For the CDR3, the DNA is TGTGCCAGCAGCCAAGACCGGGGAAGGGATGGCTACACCTTC.